These T cell receptor beta chains were read from a single sample in a study of identical twins' blood T cells. A single record per CDR3 protein comes from TCRdb applying MiXCR to the 5' RACE reads. Of a few hundred thousand distinct CDR3 sequences listed, roughly 31% were seen once; the top ten hold approximately 6.6%. Specimen: PBMCs. Receptor source: a woman aged 18-49 years in good health. Both conserved end residues are part of each CDR3. The order of the fields is V gene, D gene, J gene, clone size, CDR3 DNA, CDR3 protein. The D gene is left open where the match is weak. Part of the rows lack a size; the others show once, few, many or a class for expanded clones.

v_call: TRBV20-1; d_call: -; j_call: TRBJ1-1; clone_size: -; cdr3_nt: TGCAGTACTAGAGTTGGGGGAGGGAACACTGAAGCTTTCTTT; cdr3_aa: CSTRVGGGNTEAFF
v_call: TRBV20-1; d_call: -; j_call: TRBJ1-2; clone_size: few; cdr3_nt: TGCAGTGCCTCGAGGGAGGGGAGCCTCGGCTACACCTTC; cdr3_aa: CSASREGSLGYTF
v_call: TRBV12-3/TRBV12-4; d_call: -; j_call: TRBJ1-4; clone_size: few; cdr3_nt: TGTGCCAGCAGTGACGACCTGACACGGCCCAAAACAACTAATGAAAAACTGTTTTTT; cdr3_aa: CASSDDLTRPKTTNEKLFF
v_call: TRBV13; d_call: -; j_call: TRBJ2-1; clone_size: -; cdr3_nt: TGTGCCAGCAGTTCAAGACGGATTCTAAATGAGCAGTTCTTC; cdr3_aa: CASSSRRILNEQFF
v_call: TRBV12-3/TRBV12-4; d_call: -; j_call: TRBJ1-2; clone_size: many; cdr3_nt: TGTGCCAGCAGGGGCTATGGCTACACCTTC; cdr3_aa: CASRGYGYTF
v_call: TRBV18; d_call: -; j_call: TRBJ1-4; clone_size: -; cdr3_nt: TGTGCCAGCTCGCCCCGGGAGTTGTCTGAAAAACTGTTTTTT; cdr3_aa: CASSPRELSEKLFF
v_call: TRBV9; d_call: TRBD1; j_call: TRBJ2-5; clone_size: once; cdr3_nt: TGTGCCAGCAGCCCTCGGACAGGGCCAGAGACCCAGTACTTC; cdr3_aa: CASSPRTGPETQYF
v_call: TRBV7-9; d_call: TRBD1; j_call: TRBJ1-2; clone_size: -; cdr3_nt: TGTGCCAGCAGTGGGACAGGGTCGTTTGGCTACACCTTC; cdr3_aa: CASSGTGSFGYTF
v_call: TRBV20-1; d_call: -; j_call: TRBJ2-6; clone_size: -; cdr3_nt: TGCAGTGCTAGAACCGGCCTCTCTGGGGCCAACGTCCTGACTTTC; cdr3_aa: CSARTGLSGANVLTF
v_call: TRBV14; d_call: TRBD1; j_call: TRBJ1-1; clone_size: few; cdr3_nt: TGTGCCAGCAGCCAAGATGTGGGACAGGGGATGGAAGCTTTCTTT; cdr3_aa: CASSQDVGQGMEAFF
v_call: TRBV11-2; d_call: -; j_call: TRBJ1-1; clone_size: -; cdr3_nt: TGTGCCAGCAGCTTAGTCGGCGGGCAGCGCGCTGAAGCTTTCTTT; cdr3_aa: CASSLVGGQRAEAFF
v_call: TRBV19; d_call: -; j_call: TRBJ1-2; clone_size: few; cdr3_nt: TGTGCCAGTAGTATAAAGGCAGGGCCCTGTGGCTACACCTTC; cdr3_aa: CASSIKAGPCGYTF
v_call: TRBV29-1; d_call: -; j_call: TRBJ2-5; clone_size: -; cdr3_nt: TGCAGCGTTGAGACGTCGGGGACGGAGACCCAGTACTTC; cdr3_aa: CSVETSGTETQYF
v_call: TRBV5-1; d_call: -; j_call: TRBJ2-2; clone_size: -; cdr3_nt: TGCGCCAGCAGCTCGAAGGGCGGTCCCGGGGAGCTGTTTTTT; cdr3_aa: CASSSKGGPGELFF
v_call: TRBV10-3; d_call: -; j_call: TRBJ2-3; clone_size: few; cdr3_nt: TGTGCCACCCGGGGAGAGGGCACAGATACGCAGTATTTT; cdr3_aa: CATRGEGTDTQYF